Sequencing of this TCR beta chain was carried out in a study of T-cell memory formation after mild COVID-19. Turning to this clonotype: As yet, its antigen is unknown.

The V segment lost 5 bases and the J segment 6 bases; nucleotides outside the gene matches: 7. The germline V gene encodes CDR1 MNHEY and CDR2 SMNVEV (reference sequence). The CDR3 consists of 15 residues. Study-wide findings and caveats: The authors left the SARS-CoV-2 specificity of second-wave clones peaking on day 37 unconfirmed.

Via MiXCR, TCRdb re-called the 5' RACE reads, giving one row per CDR3 protein. The table has approximately 500,000 distinct CDR3 sequences, 25% seen once. The sequenced material came from PBMCs or a T cell subset sorted from them (not recorded which). The origin of this receptor is an adult woman who had mild COVID-19 (a few samples of this study predate the infection). Cell type and time point are not known. The rearrangement links TRBV27 to TRBJ2-7; 13 bases are a match to TRBD2. The CDR3 coding sequence is TGTGCCAGCAGTCCGCGGACTAGCGGGAGCCCCGAGCAGTACTTC. Amino acid sequence: CASSPRTSGSPEQYF.